One sample yielded the 15 T cell receptor beta chains listed below, sequenced in a study of T-cell memory formation after mild COVID-19. A single record per CDR3 protein comes from TCRdb applying MiXCR to the 5' RACE reads. The sample holds 200,000 to 250,000 distinct CDR3 sequences, roughly 10% seen once. The sequenced sample consisted of PBMCs or a T cell subset sorted from them (not recorded which). The receptors stem from a man younger than 30 who had mild COVID-19 (a few samples of this study predate the infection). Cell type and time point are not known.

This clonotype was seen a few times. The chain links TRBV7-9 to TRBJ1-2; 8 nucleotides align to TRBD1. V lost 4 bases to trimming and J lost 3 bases; unmatched junction nucleotides: 13. This CDR3 has 17 amino acids. Germline values: CDR1 SEHNR, CDR2 FQNEAQ (reference sequence). CDR3 in amino acids: CASSSRGQGRFDYGYTF. CDR3 coding DNA: TGTGCCAGCAGCTCACGAGGACAGGGAAGGTTTGACTATGGCTACACCTTC.

This clonotype was seen more than once but under ten times. The V and J genes are TRBV5-1 and TRBJ1-2; 7 bases line up with TRBD1. V lost 9 bases to trimming and J lost 1 base; unmatched junction nucleotides: 9. This CDR3 region has 14 residues. Germline V lookup: CDR1 SGHRS, CDR2 YFSETQ. CDR3 in amino acids: CATRTGAHNYGYTF. The CDR3, as DNA: TGCGCCACCAGGACAGGCGCACATAACTATGGCTACACCTTC.

This clonotype was counted at least ten times. The chain links TRBV5-1 to TRBJ2-7; 7 bases agree with TRBD1. Trimming took 0 bases from V and 2 from J; bases not matched to a gene: 11. Germline V gene sequence: CDR1 SGHRS, CDR2 YFSETQ. This CDR3 comprises 17 residues. The chain's CDR3 is CASSLEFRGQKTYEQYF. The CDR3 DNA sequence: TGCGCCAGCAGCTTGGAGTTCAGGGGACAGAAAACCTACGAGCAGTACTTC.

This sequence joins TRBV10-3 and TRBJ2-4; D gene uncertain. Germline V gene sequence: CDR1 ENHRY, CDR2 SYGVKD. Trimming removed 0 bases from V and 0 bases from J, with 6 bases in between. The length of the CDR3 is 15 residues. Written as DNA, the CDR3 is TGTGCCATCAGTGAGTCGACCTTAGCCAAAAACATTCAGTACTTC. It yields the protein CAISESTLAKNIQYF.

This sequence joins TRBV7-8 and TRBJ2-7; the match to TRBD1 covers 8 bases. V shed 5 bases and J 2 bases; nucleotides not matched to a gene: 8. Germline V gene data show CDR1 as SGHVS and CDR2 as FQNEAQ. This CDR3 is 15 amino acids long. CDR3 residues: CASSIQGRGPYEQYF. In DNA form, the CDR3 reads TGTGCCAGCAGCATTCAAGGCAGGGGGCCCTACGAGCAGTACTTC.

This clonotype was detected only a few times. The chain has TRBV5-1 and TRBJ1-2; tentative D call: TRBD1 (5 bases). Germline CDR1 is SGHRS and CDR2 is YFSETQ. V lost 4 bases to trimming and J lost 3 bases, with 13 bases between them. The CDR3 contains 14 residues. The CDR3 loop is CASSGGQPYYGYTF. DNA for the CDR3: TGCGCCAGCAGCGGAGGACAACCATACTATGGCTACACCTTC.

The rearrangement links TRBV20-1 to TRBJ1-3; possibly TRBD1 for D (6 bases). Trimming pared 0 bases from V and 2 bases from J, leaving 14 bases between. The CDR3 has 16 amino acids. The V gene's germline CDR1 is DFQATT and CDR2 SNEGSKA (reference sequence). The CDR3 sequence: CSARERQGMAGNTIYF. CDR3 bases: TGCAGTGCTAGAGAAAGGCAGGGGATGGCTGGAAACACCATATATTTT.

The rearrangement joins TRBV12-3 or TRBV12-4 to TRBJ1-6; D call uncertain. The CDR3 length is 15 residues. Trimming removed 4 bases at V and 10 bases at J, with 17 bases between. In DNA form, the CDR3 reads TGTGCCAGCAGTTCCCAGGTAGGCGGTATATCACCCCTCCACTTT. Its protein is CASSSQVGGISPLHF.

This clonotype has just a few counts. The chain uses TRBV4-2 and TRBJ2-3; 10 bases map to TRBD2. Germline lookup yields CDR1 LGHNA and CDR2 YNFKEQ. V lost 2 bases and J lost 2; bases outside the gene matches: 4. CDR3 length equals 16 residues. The CDR3 DNA is TGTGCCAGCAGCCAACCGAGCGGGGGGGCCACAGATACGCAGTATTTT. Its protein is CASSQPSGGATDTQYF.

This clonotype was seen more than once but under ten times. The chain uses TRBV12-3 or TRBV12-4 and TRBJ2-3; D is undetermined. This CDR3 comprises 14 residues. Trimming pared 6 bases from V and 0 bases from J, leaving 10 bases between. The CDR3 region has the DNA TGTGCCAGCAGGTATTCCGGGAGCACAGATACGCAGTATTTT. It translates to CASRYSGSTDTQYF.

CDR3 sequence (DNA): TGCGCCAGCAGCATGGACGGTTCCTACGAGCAGTACTTC. Translated: CASSMDGSYEQYF. This chain connects TRBV5-1 to TRBJ2-7; D unresolved. The length of the CDR3 is 13 residues. Trimming pared 4 bases from V and 1 base from J, leaving 9 bases between. CDR1 is SGHRS, CDR2 YFSETQ, per germline. The full variable domain, rest sourced from reference TRBV5-1 and TRBJ2-7, is KAGVTQTPRYLIKTRGQQVTLSCSPISGHRSVSWYQQTPGQGLQFLFEYFSETQRNKGNFPGRFSGRQFSNSRSEMNVSTLELGDSALYLCASSMDGSYEQYFGPGTRLTVT.

The chain employs TRBV5-1 and TRBJ1-4; tentatively, D is TRBD1 (5 bases). The V end was cut by 1 base, the J end by 0 bases, with 10 bases between. The CDR3 is 16 residues long. Germline lookup yields CDR1 SGHRS and CDR2 YFSETQ. DNA of the CDR3: TGCGCCAGCAGCTTGTTACAGGCTACAACTAATGAAAAACTGTTTTTT. The encoded protein is CASSLLQATTNEKLFF.

The table lists this clonotype with many counts. The chain joins TRBV29-1 to TRBJ1-2; possible D gene TRBD1, 5 bases. Trimming cost V 3 bases and J 5 bases, with 7 bases left between them. Germline V gene data show CDR1 as SQVTM and CDR2 as ANQGSEA. The CDR3 has 11 amino acids. The CDR3 loop is CSVERGYGYTF. DNA for the CDR3: TGCAGCGTTGAGAGGGGATATGGCTACACCTTC.

This rearrangement joins TRBV28 to TRBJ2-3; D unclear. V was trimmed by 5 bases and J by 1 base, leaving 13 bases between them. Germline assignment: CDR1 MDHEN and CDR2 SYDVKM. The CDR3 is made up of 15 amino acids. In DNA, the CDR3 is TGTGCCAGCAGTCCCGTGGGGTGGGGCACAGATACGCAGTATTTT. Protein sequence: CASSPVGWGTDTQYF.

At least ten counts were recorded for this clonotype. The chain has TRBV15 and TRBJ1-2, with D uncertain. Looked up from germline, CDR1 is LNHNV and CDR2 is YYDKDF (reference sequence). The CDR3 length is 13 residues. V lost 1 base, J lost 6 bases, and 9 bases lay in between. This chain's CDR3 is CATSRGTEDGYTF. The DNA for the CDR3 is TGTGCCACCAGCAGAGGGACGGAAGATGGCTACACCTTC.